This entry concerns a single TCR beta chain. Its target is not known. Profiling relied on immunoSEQ multiplex PCR, and the TCRdb table lists in-frame clones only, not all of them. The top ten hold just over 2.5% of the sample, which has more than 85,000 clones, 91% seen once. These data belong to a study of siplizumab effects on memory and regulatory T cells. General study results and limits: Naive T cells looked more diverse than memory cells, and they looked like major contributors to the alloresponse. No more than a minor fraction of alloreactive clones could be traced back to unstimulated subsets.

This sequence was found in a human donor in good health. Some clones in this sample may be carry-over from other donors' samples. The specimen sequenced was CD4+ T cells sorted from blood.

The CDR3 loop is CASSLGANTGELFF. As DNA, the CDR3 is TGTGCCAGCAGCTTAGGGGCTAACACCGGGGAGCTGTTTTTT. This chain joins TRBV7-2 and TRBJ2-2; D unresolved. The V gene lost 1 base and the J gene lost 2 bases, with 5 bases spanning the gap. Germline V gene lookup returns CDR1 SGHTA and CDR2 FQGNSA. CDR3 length: 14 residues.